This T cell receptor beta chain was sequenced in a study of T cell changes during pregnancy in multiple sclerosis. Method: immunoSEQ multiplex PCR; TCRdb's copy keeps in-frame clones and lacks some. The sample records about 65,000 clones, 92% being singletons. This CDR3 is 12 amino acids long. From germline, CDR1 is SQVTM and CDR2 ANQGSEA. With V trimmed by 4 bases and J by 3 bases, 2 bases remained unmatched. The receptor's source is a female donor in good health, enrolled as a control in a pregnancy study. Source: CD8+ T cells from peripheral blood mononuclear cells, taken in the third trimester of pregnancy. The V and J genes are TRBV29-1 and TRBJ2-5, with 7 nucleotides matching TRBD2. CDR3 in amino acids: CSVVAGEETQYF. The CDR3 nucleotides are TGCAGCGTTGTGGCGGGGGAAGAGACCCAGTACTTC.